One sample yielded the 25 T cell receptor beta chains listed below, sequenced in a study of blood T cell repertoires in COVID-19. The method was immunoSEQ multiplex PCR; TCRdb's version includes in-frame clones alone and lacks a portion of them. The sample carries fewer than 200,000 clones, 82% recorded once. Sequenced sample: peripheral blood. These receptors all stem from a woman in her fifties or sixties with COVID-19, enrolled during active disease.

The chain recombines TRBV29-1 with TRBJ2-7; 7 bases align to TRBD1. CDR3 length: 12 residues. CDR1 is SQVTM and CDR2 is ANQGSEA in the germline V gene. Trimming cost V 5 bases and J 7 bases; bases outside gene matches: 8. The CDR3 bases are TGCAGCGTTTCAGCGACAGGGCAAGAGCAGTACTTC. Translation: CSVSATGQEQYF.

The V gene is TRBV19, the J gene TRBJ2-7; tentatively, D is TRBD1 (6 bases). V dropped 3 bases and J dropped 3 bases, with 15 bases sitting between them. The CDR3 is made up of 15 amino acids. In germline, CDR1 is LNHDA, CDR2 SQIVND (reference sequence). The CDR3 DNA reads TGTGCCAGTAGTATGGGTACAGGGAGAGACTACGAGCAGTACGTC. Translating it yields CASSMGTGRDYEQYV.

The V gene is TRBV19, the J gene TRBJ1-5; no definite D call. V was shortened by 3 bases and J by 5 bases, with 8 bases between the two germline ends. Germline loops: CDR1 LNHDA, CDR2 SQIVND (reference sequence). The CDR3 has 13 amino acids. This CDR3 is CASSIFSDQPQHF. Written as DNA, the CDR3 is TGTGCCAGTAGTATCTTCTCAGATCAGCCCCAGCATTTT.

CDR3 residues: CASRVGGRTLYEQYF. Written as DNA, the CDR3 is TGTGCCAGCAGAGTTGGCGGGAGGACGTTGTACGAGCAGTACTTC. This rearrangement joins TRBV28 to TRBJ2-7, with 8 bases matching TRBD2. The CDR3 extends over 15 amino acids. Trimming took 6 bases from V and 4 from J; bases not matched to a gene: 11. CDR1 is MDHEN, CDR2 SYDVKM, per germline.

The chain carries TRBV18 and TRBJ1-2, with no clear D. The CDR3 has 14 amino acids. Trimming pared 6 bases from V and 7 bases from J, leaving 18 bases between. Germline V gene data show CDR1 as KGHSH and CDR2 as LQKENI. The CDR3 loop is CASSPEGPVGGYTF. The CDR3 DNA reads TGTGCCAGCTCGCCTGAGGGCCCGGTGGGTGGCTACACCTTC.

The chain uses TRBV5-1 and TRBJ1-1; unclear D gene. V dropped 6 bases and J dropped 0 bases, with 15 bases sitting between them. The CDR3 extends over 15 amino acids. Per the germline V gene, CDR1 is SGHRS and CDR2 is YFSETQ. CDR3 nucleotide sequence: TGCGCCAGCATCCCGGCGGGAGGGATGAACACTGAAGCTTTCTTT. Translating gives CASIPAGGMNTEAFF.

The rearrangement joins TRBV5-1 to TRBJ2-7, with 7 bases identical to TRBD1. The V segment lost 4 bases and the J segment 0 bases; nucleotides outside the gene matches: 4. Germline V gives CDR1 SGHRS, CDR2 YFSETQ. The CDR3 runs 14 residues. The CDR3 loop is CASSTTGPSYEQYF. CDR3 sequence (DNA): TGCGCCAGCAGCACGACAGGGCCCTCCTACGAGCAGTACTTC.

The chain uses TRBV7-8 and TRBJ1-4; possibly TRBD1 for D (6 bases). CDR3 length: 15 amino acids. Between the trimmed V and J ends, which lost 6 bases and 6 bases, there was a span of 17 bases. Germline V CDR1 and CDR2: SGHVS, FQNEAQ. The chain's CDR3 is CASSRRRDTDEKLFF. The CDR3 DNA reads TGTGCCAGCAGTCGACGCCGGGACACAGATGAAAAACTGTTTTTT.

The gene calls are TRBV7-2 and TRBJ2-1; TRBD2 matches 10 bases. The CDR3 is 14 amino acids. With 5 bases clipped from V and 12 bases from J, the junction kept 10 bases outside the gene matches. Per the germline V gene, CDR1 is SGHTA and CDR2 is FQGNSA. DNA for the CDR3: TGTGCCAGCAGCCTCGGGTCTAGCGGGGGAGGGCAGTTCTTC. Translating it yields CASSLGSSGGGQFF.

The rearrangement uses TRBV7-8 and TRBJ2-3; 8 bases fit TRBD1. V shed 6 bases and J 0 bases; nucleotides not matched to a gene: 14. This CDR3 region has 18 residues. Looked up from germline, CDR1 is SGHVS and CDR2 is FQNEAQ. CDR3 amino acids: CASSRIWDRQESTDTQYF. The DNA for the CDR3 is TGTGCCAGCAGTAGGATATGGGACAGGCAGGAGAGCACAGATACGCAGTATTTT.

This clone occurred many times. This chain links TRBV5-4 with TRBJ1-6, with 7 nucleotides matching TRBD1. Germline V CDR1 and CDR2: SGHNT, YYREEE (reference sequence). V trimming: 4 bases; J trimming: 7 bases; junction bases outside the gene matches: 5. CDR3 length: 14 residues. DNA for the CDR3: TGTGCCAGCAGCCCGGGACAGCTCAATTCACCCCTCCACTTT. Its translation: CASSPGQLNSPLHF.

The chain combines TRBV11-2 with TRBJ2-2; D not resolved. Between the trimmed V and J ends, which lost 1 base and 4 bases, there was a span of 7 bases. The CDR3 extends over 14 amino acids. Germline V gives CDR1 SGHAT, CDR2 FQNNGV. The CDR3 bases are TGTGCCAGCAGCTTAGTAGCCGCCACCGGGGAGCTGTTTTTT. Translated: CASSLVAATGELFF.

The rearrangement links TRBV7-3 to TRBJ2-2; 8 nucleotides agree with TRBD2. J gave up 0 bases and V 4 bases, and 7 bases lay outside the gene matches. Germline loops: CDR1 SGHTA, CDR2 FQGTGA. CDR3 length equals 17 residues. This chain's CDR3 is CASSSGLALSNTGELFF. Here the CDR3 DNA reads TGTGCCAGCAGCTCCGGACTAGCCCTTTCGAACACCGGGGAGCTGTTTTTT.

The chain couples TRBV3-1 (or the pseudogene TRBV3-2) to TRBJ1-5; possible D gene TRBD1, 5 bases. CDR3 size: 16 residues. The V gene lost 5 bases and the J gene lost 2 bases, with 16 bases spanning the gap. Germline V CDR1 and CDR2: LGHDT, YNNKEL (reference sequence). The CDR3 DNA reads TGTGCCAGCAGCAAACTAAGGACACTCGGCAATCAGCCCCAGCATTTT. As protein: CASSKLRTLGNQPQHF.

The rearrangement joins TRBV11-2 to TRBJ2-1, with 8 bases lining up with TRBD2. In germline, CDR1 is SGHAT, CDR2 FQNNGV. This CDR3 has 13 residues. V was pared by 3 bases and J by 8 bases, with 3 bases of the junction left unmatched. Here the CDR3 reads CASSLGLGDEQFF. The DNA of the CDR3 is TGTGCCAGCAGCTTGGGACTAGGCGATGAGCAGTTCTTC.

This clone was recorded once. CDR3 DNA: TGTGCCAGCAGCTGGAAGGGATTGGGGGGGATTAGCACAGATACGCAGTATTTT. Amino acid sequence: CASSWKGLGGISTDTQYF. The gene calls are TRBV11-2 and TRBJ2-3; 7 nucleotides match TRBD2. The V segment lost 4 bases and the J segment 0 bases; nucleotides outside the gene matches: 13. The CDR3 totals 18 residues. Germline CDR1 reads SGHAT; CDR2 reads FQNNGV.

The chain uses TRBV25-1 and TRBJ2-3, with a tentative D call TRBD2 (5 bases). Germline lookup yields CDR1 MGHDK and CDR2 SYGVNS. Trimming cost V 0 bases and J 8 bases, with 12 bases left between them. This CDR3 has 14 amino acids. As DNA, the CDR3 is TGTGCCAGCAGTGAATACGAGGGTTTCGGTACGCAGTATTTT. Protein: CASSEYEGFGTQYF.

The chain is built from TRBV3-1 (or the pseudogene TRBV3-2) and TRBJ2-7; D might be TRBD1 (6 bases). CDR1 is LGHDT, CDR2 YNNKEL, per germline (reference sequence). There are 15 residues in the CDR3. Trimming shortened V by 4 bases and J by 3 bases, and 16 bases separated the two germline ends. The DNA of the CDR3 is TGTGCCAGCAGCCCCTATGGACAGTTTGTCTACGAGCAGTACTTC. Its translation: CASSPYGQFVYEQYF.

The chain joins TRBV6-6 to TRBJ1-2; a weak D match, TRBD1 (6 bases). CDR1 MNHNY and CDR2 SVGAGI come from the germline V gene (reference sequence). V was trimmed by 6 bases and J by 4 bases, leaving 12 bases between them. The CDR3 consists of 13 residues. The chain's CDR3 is CASSPPGVYGYTF. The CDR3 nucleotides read TGTGCCAGCAGCCCTCCAGGGGTCTATGGCTACACCTTC.

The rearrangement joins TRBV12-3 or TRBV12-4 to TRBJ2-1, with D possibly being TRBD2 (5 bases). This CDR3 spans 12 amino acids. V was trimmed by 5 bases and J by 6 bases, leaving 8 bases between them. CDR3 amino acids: CASSRGLNEQFF. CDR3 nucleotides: TGTGCCAGCAGTCGAGGGCTCAATGAGCAGTTCTTC.

The CDR3 protein is CASSWETGGNTIYF. DNA for the CDR3: TGCGCCAGCAGCTGGGAGACAGGAGGAAACACCATATATTTT. The chain links TRBV5-1 to TRBJ1-3, with a tentative D call TRBD1 (6 bases). V lost 3 bases and J 4 bases, leaving 11 bases between the germline ends. Germline V gives CDR1 SGHRS, CDR2 YFSETQ. This CDR3 contains 14 residues.

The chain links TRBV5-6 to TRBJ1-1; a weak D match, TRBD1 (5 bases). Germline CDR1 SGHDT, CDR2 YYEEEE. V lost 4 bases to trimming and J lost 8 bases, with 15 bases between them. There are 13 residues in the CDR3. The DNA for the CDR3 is TGTGCCAGCAGCCCCACAGGTTTATTAGAAGCTTTCTTT. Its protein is CASSPTGLLEAFF.

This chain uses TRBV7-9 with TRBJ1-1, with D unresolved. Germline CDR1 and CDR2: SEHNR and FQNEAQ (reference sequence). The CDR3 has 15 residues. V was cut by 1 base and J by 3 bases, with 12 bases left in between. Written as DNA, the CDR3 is TGTGCCAGCAGCTTAGTCGTAAGCGGGGACACTGAAGCTTTCTTT. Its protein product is CASSLVVSGDTEAFF. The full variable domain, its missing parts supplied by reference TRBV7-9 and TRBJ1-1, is DTGVSQNPRHKITKRGQNVTFRCDPISEHNRLYWYRQTLGQGPEFLTYFQNEAQLEKSRLLSDRFSAERPKGSFSTLEIQRTEQGDSAMYLCASSLVVSGDTEAFFGQGTRLTVV.

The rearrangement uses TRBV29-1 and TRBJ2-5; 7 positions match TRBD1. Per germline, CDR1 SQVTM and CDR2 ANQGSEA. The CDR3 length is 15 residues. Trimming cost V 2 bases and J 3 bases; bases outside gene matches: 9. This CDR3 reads CSVEMTGRKEETQYF. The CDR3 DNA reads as TGCAGCGTTGAAATGACAGGGAGAAAGGAAGAGACCCAGTACTTC.

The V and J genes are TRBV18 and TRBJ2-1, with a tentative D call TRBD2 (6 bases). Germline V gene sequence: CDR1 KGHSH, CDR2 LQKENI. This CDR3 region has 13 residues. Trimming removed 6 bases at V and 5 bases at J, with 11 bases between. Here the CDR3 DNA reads TGTGCCAGCTCCCCCGGACTAAACAATGAGCAGTTCTTC. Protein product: CASSPGLNNEQFF.